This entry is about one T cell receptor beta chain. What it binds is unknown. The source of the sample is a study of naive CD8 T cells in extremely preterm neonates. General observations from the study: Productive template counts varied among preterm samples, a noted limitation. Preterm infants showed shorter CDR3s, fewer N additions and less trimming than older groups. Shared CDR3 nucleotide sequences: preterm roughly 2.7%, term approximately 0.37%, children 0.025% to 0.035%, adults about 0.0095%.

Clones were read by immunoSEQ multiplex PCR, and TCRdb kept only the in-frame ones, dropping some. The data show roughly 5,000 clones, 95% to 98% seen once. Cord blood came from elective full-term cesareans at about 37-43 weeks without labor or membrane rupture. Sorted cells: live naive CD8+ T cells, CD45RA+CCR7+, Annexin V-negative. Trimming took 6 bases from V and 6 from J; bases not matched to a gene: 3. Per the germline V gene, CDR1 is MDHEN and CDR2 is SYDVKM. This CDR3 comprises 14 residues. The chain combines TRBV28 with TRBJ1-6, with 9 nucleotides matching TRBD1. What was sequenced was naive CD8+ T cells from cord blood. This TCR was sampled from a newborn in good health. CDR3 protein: CASRRTGVNSPLHF. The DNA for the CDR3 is TGTGCCAGCAGACGGACAGGGGTTAATTCACCCCTCCACTTT.